A single sample is the source of the 32 T cell receptor beta chains below, sequenced in a study of tumor-infiltrating lymphocytes in primary liver carcinoma. Germline DNA was extracted too, while blood RNA derived from unsorted whole blood. A constant-region primer served to make TCR beta cDNA from roughly 540 ng total RNA. Employing slightly modified ARM-PCR, three nested multiplex PCR rounds were run, and these gave rise to the TCR beta libraries. With TRBV1-TRBV30 forward primers and a C-beta reverse primer, the first two PCR rounds were run for approximately 10 cycles each. TCRdb reprocessed the multiplex PCR reads via MiXCR and lists one record per CDR3 protein. The sample includes about 330,000 distinct CDR3 sequences, less than 65% of them seen just once. The specimen sequenced was peripheral blood. The receptors come from a man in his forties with primary liver carcinoma and hepatitis B virus infection.

V is TRBV29-1 and J is TRBJ2-2; 9 bases match TRBD2. Germline V gene sequence: CDR1 SQVTM, CDR2 ANQGSEA. The CDR3 is 17 residues long. The V and J ends lost 8 bases and 4 bases, in that order; junction bases with no gene match: 17. As DNA, the CDR3 is TGCAGCATTGGAGGCCCTAGGGCTAGCGGGATCACCGGGGAGCTGTTTTTT. Encoded protein: CSIGGPRASGITGELFF.

The chain combines TRBV14 with TRBJ1-3; D gene uncertain. Trimming pared 1 base from V and 13 bases from J, leaving 20 bases between. This CDR3 has 15 amino acids. Germline V gene data show CDR1 as SGHDN and CDR2 as FVKESK. The CDR3 sequence: CASSQVGWSLGEIYF. The DNA for the CDR3 is TGTGCCAGCAGCCAAGTCGGCTGGAGTCTCGGGGAAATATATTTT.

The V call is TRBV28, the J call TRBJ1-2; D might be TRBD1 (6 bases). The germline CDR1 and CDR2 sequences are MDHEN and SYDVKM. This CDR3 is 11 amino acids long. V was clipped by 6 bases and J by 8 bases, with 10 bases between them. CDR3 residues: CASSRGRGYTF. The CDR3 DNA sequence: TGTGCCAGCAGCAGGGGTCGGGGCTACACCTTC.

As regards this clonotype: One end of the junction does not line up with germline, which may come from a read error. This chain joins TRBV11-2 and TRBJ2-3, with unresolved D. This CDR3 comprises 13 residues. From germline, CDR1 is SGHAT and CDR2 FQNNGV. The CDR3 DNA is TGTGCCAACAGCTTTGGTCCTGAGGATGCGCAGTATTTT. Translation gives CANSFGPEDAQYF.

As for this clonotype: One end of the junction does not line up with germline, which may come from a read error. The chain has TRBV28 and TRBJ2-7; no reliable D call. The CDR3 sequence is 12 residues long. Germline CDR1 MDHEN, CDR2 SYDVKM. The CDR3 region is CVSSFQTAEQYF. In DNA form, the CDR3 reads TGTGTCAGCAGTTTCCAGACGGCCGAGCAGTACTTC.

Concerning this clonotype: It is likely a read error, because the conserved phenylalanine at the end of the CDR3 is missing. The rearrangement links TRBV11-2 to TRBJ2-3; unclear D gene. The CDR3 extends over 15 amino acids. Germline assignment: CDR1 SGHAT and CDR2 FQNNGV. The DNA of the CDR3 is TGTGCAAGCAGCTTAGACGGCTATACCACAGATACGCAGTATTAT. This encodes CASSLDGYTTDTQYY.

Concerning this clonotype itself: Germline is not matched at one junction end, which may reflect a read error. The chain carries TRBV11-2 and TRBJ2-4; 8 positions match TRBD1. Germline CDR1 and CDR2: SGHAT and FQNNGV. There are 18 residues in the CDR3. CDR3 DNA: TGTGCCAGCAGCTTAGATAGCGGCAGGGGGCGCGCTGGAGACACTCAGCACTTC. This codes for CASSLDSGRGRAGDTQHF.

This clonotype was observed at least ten times. This sequence joins TRBV6-5 and TRBJ1-2; TRBD1 is a possible D gene (6 bases). V was shortened by 6 bases and J by 7 bases, with 12 bases between the two germline ends. There are 12 residues in the CDR3. Germline lookup yields CDR1 MNHEY and CDR2 SVGAGI. CDR3 loop: CASSRGAVGYTF. In nucleotides, the CDR3 is TGTGCCAGCAGCCGGGGGGCGGTTGGCTACACCTTC.

This clonotype was found many times. The chain is built from TRBV10-3 and TRBJ2-2; D not resolved. Germline assignment: CDR1 ENHRY and CDR2 SYGVKD. The germline V and J ends were trimmed by 0 bases and 3 bases, with 8 bases remaining between them. The CDR3 runs 15 residues. As DNA, the CDR3 is TGTGCCATCAGTGAGTCGGCGCAGGACACCGGGGAGCTGTTTTTT. Translated: CAISESAQDTGELFF.

On this clonotype: A much larger clone sits a single nucleotide away, making a read error possible. The CDR3 end shows no conserved phenylalanine or tryptophan, and so a read error is likely. CDR3 amino acids: CASSQVSEETQYS. The DNA for the CDR3 is TGCGCCAGCAGCCAAGTTTCGGAAGAGACCCAGTACTCC. The chain links TRBV4-1 to TRBJ2-5; D gene unclear. V shed 1 base and J shed 3 bases, with 6 bases lying between them. CDR1 MGHRA and CDR2 YSYEKL come from the germline V gene. This CDR3 has 13 residues.

This clonotype was seen a handful of times. V gene TRBV6-5 combines with J gene TRBJ1-2, with 7 bases fitting TRBD1. Trimming removed 6 bases from V and 4 bases from J; junction bases left unmatched: 8. Looked up from germline, CDR1 is MNHEY and CDR2 is SVGAGI. This CDR3 contains 14 residues. The CDR3 DNA reads as TGTGCCAGCAGATCTTCGGACAGGCTCTATGGCTACACCTTC. It translates to CASRSSDRLYGYTF.

This clonotype was detected many times. The gene calls are TRBV6-5 and TRBJ1-2; TRBD1 agrees at 8 bases. Per germline, CDR1 MNHEY and CDR2 SVGAGI. The CDR3 has 14 amino acids. The V segment lost 6 bases and the J segment 4 bases; nucleotides outside the gene matches: 7. The CDR3 loop reads CASSLLQGGYGYTF. CDR3 bases: TGTGCCAGCAGCCTCTTACAGGGGGGCTATGGCTACACCTTC.

The chain has TRBV6-1 and TRBJ1-2; 7 nucleotides agree with TRBD1. The ends lost 6 bases at V and 1 base at J; junction bases unmatched: 11. CDR1 and CDR2 from the germline V gene are MNHNS and SASEGT. This CDR3 comprises 16 residues. The CDR3 DNA reads as TGTGCCAGCAGATTCGGGACAGACTCATTTAACTATGGCTACACCTTC. Its protein is CASRFGTDSFNYGYTF.

This clonotype was counted ten times or more. This chain joins TRBV10-3 and TRBJ1-6; D is ambiguous. The CDR3 runs 15 residues. CDR1 and CDR2 from the germline V gene are ENHRY and SYGVKD. V was cut by 6 bases and J by 8 bases, with 17 bases left in between. The CDR3 loop reads CAIRTESGKDSPLHF. Here the CDR3 DNA reads TGTGCCATCAGGACGGAAAGTGGAAAAGATTCACCCCTCCACTTT.

There are a few counts of this clonotype. This may stem from a read error, because a much larger clone lies one nucleotide away. J is TRBJ2-7 and V is TRBV6-5; D perhaps matches TRBD1 (6 bases). CDR1 and CDR2 (germline): MNHEY, SVGAGI. Trimming pared 6 bases from V and 5 bases from J, leaving 17 bases between. The CDR3 sequence is 14 residues long. The CDR3 sequence is CASSRGRGNHEQYF. The CDR3 region has the DNA TGTGCCAGCAGCCGGGGCAGGGGTAATCACGAGCAGTACTTC.

The sample holds many counts of this clonotype. The V and J genes are TRBV12-3 or TRBV12-4 and TRBJ1-5, with a possible D match to TRBD1 (6 bases). V lost 3 bases to trimming and J lost 1 base, with 10 bases between them. This CDR3 is 15 amino acids long. CDR3 sequence: CASSFGTSSNQPQHF. The CDR3 DNA sequence: TGTGCCAGCAGTTTTGGGACATCGAGCAATCAGCCCCAGCATTTT.

This clonotype has a count of ten or more. The CDR3 sequence is CASRRSTDTQYF. CDR3 DNA sequence: TGTGCCAGCAGGCGTAGCACAGATACGCAGTATTTT. The rearrangement uses TRBV6-6 and TRBJ2-3; D is ambiguous. Trimming removed 6 bases at V and 0 bases at J, with 4 bases between. The CDR3 contains 12 residues. From germline, CDR1 is MNHNY and CDR2 SVGAGI (reference sequence).

The sample holds a few counts of this clonotype. With a much larger clone just one base away, this may be a read error. V usage is TRBV4-1 and J usage is TRBJ1-2, with D maybe TRBD1 (6 bases). The germline CDR1 and CDR2 sequences are MGHRA and YSYEKL. CDR3 size: 13 residues. CDR3 loop: CASSEGQYYDYTF. CDR3 bases: TGCGCCAGCAGTGAAGGACAGTACTATGACTACACCTTC.

This clonotype was observed a single time. At one boundary the junction diverges from the germline segment, which might be a read error. The chain uses TRBV11-1 and TRBJ2-1, with TRBD1 identical over 7 bases. Germline V gene data show CDR1 as SGHAT and CDR2 as FQDESV (reference sequence). The CDR3 contains 15 residues. The CDR3 protein is CASILVGQVYNEQFF. In DNA form, the CDR3 reads TGTGCCAGCATCTTAGTCGGACAGGTATACAATGAGCAGTTCTTT.

The rearrangement uses TRBV5-5 and TRBJ2-3; no definite D call. CDR1 is SGHKS, CDR2 YYEKEE, per germline (reference sequence). The length of the CDR3 is 13 residues. The CDR3 sequence is CGASGFPTDTQYF. In DNA, the CDR3 is TGTGGCGCCAGTGGCTTCCCCACAGATACGCAGTATTTT.

In its sample, this clonotype was seen once. Possible read error: a much larger clone is one base away. This chain links TRBV6-1 with TRBJ2-2; 11 bases align to TRBD1. Germline CDR1 reads MNHNS; CDR2 reads SASEGT. Losses at the gene ends were 6 bases for V and 6 bases for J; bases not matched to a gene: 9. The CDR3 spans 16 residues. Here the CDR3 DNA reads TGTGCCAGCAGAGCTGAACGGACAGGGGGCCCCGGGGAGCTGTTTTTT. Its protein is CASRAERTGGPGELFF.

The genes are TRBV5-1 and TRBJ2-5; D gene ambiguous. Germline CDR1 and CDR2: SGHRS and YFSETQ. CDR3 length: 16 residues. Trimming took off 0 bases at V and 5 bases at J, with 17 bases between the two ends. The CDR3, as DNA: TGCGCCAGCAGCTTGGGCGGACGACCGCCCAGGGAGACCCAGTACTTC. Encoded protein: CASSLGGRPPRETQYF.

The rearrangement uses TRBV24-1 and TRBJ2-1; no reliable D call. V was cut by 3 bases and J by 10 bases, with 6 bases left in between. There are 11 residues in the CDR3. Germline V gene lookup returns CDR1 KGHDR and CDR2 SFDVKD. In DNA, the CDR3 is TGTGCCACCAGTGATATCTTAGAGCAGTTCTTC. This codes for CATSDILEQFF.

Details on this clonotype: This is likely a read error, given that the CDR3 carries no conserved phenylalanine or tryptophan at its end. The CDR3 sequence is CANSQTQSPGLNEQFL. As DNA, the CDR3 is TGCGCCAACAGCCAGACCCAGAGCCCTGGCCTTAATGAGCAGTTCCTC. J is TRBJ2-1 and V is TRBV4-1, with D unclear. CDR1 is MGHRA, CDR2 YSYEKL, per germline. The CDR3 totals 16 residues.

A remark on this clonotype: A much more abundant neighbour one base away suggests this may be a read error. V usage is TRBV11-2 and J usage is TRBJ2-3; perhaps TRBD2 as D (6 bases). The CDR3 is 15 residues long. CDR1 and CDR2 (germline): SGHAT, FQNNGV. Trimming removed 6 bases from V and 7 bases from J, with 20 bases in between. The CDR3 sequence is CASSPPGTGGNTQYF. Here the CDR3 DNA reads TGTGCCAGCAGTCCCCCGGGGACTGGCGGGAATACGCAGTATTTT.

The CDR3 reads CASTRGSGELFF. CDR3 coding DNA: TGTGCCAGCACGAGGGGGTCCGGGGAGCTGTTTTTT. This sequence joins TRBV11-2 and TRBJ2-2; tentatively, D is TRBD1 (6 bases). The CDR3 has 12 residues. Germline CDR1 SGHAT, CDR2 FQNNGV. Deletions cut 7 bases from V and 6 bases from J, with 9 bases between. Together with reference TRBV11-2 and TRBJ2-2, the CDR3 gives the full variable domain: EAGVAQSPRYKIIEKRQSVAFWCNPISGHATLYWYQQILGQGPKLLIQFQNNGVVDDSQLPKDRFSAERLKGVDSTLKIQPAKLEDSAVYLCASTRGSGELFFGEGSRLTVL.

V gene TRBV4-2 combines with J gene TRBJ2-4; no firm D call. Germline V gives CDR1 LGHNA, CDR2 YNFKEQ. Trimming left V 3 bases short and J 6 bases short, with 12 bases between. CDR3 length: 14 amino acids. The CDR3 is CASSQTDGRNIQYF. The CDR3 DNA reads TGTGCCAGCAGCCAGACGGACGGAAGAAACATTCAGTACTTC.

Only one count was recorded for this clonotype. One base away lies a much larger clone, so this may be a sequencing read error. CDR3 coding DNA: TGCGCCAGCAGCCAAGCCGGCGGAGGGGGCCGGTGCGAGCAGTACTTC. It encodes CASSQAGGGGRCEQYF. The gene calls are TRBV4-1 and TRBJ2-7; possible D gene TRBD1, 7 bases. The length of the CDR3 is 16 residues. Germline assignment: CDR1 MGHRA and CDR2 YSYEKL. V lost 1 base, J lost 6 bases, and 19 bases lay in between.

About this clonotype itself: The conserved phenylalanine or tryptophan normally closing the CDR3 is absent here, so this likely arose from a read error. J is TRBJ1-1 and V is TRBV7-9; weak D call: TRBD1 (5 bases). V dropped 5 bases and J dropped 2 bases, with 12 bases sitting between them. Germline lookup yields CDR1 SEHNR and CDR2 FQNEAQ (reference sequence). The CDR3 contains 14 residues. CDR3 DNA: TGTGCCAGCAGCGGCCTTCAGGGAAACACTGAAGCTTTCTAT. Protein sequence: CASSGLQGNTEAFY.

This chain uses TRBV4-1 with TRBJ2-2, with D possibly being TRBD1 (8 bases). Germline V lookup: CDR1 MGHRA, CDR2 YSYEKL. The ends were cut back, 1 base at V and 5 bases at J, with 14 bases in the middle. The CDR3 runs 16 residues. The CDR3 sequence is CASSQAHRGGTGELFF. The CDR3 DNA is TGCGCCAGCAGCCAAGCCCACAGGGGGGGGACCGGGGAGCTGTTTTTT.

This clonotype has just a few counts. The rearrangement links TRBV6-5 to TRBJ1-4; D gene unclear. Between the trimmed V and J ends, which lost 8 bases and 8 bases, there was a span of 21 bases. The CDR3 spans 15 residues. The germline CDR1 and CDR2 sequences are MNHEY and SVGAGI. The CDR3 nucleotides read TGTGCCAGCGGACGGTACCCCGGCTCGGCGGAAAAACTGTTTTTT. Protein sequence: CASGRYPGSAEKLFF.

There are a few counts of this clonotype. The V gene is TRBV28, the J gene TRBJ2-4; D is unclear. This CDR3 has 8 residues. Germline V gene sequence: CDR1 MDHEN, CDR2 SYDVKM. Between the trimmed V and J ends, which lost 7 bases and 12 bases, there was a span of 4 bases. CDR3 loop: CASIDQYF. CDR3 DNA sequence: TGTGCCAGCATTGATCAGTACTTC.